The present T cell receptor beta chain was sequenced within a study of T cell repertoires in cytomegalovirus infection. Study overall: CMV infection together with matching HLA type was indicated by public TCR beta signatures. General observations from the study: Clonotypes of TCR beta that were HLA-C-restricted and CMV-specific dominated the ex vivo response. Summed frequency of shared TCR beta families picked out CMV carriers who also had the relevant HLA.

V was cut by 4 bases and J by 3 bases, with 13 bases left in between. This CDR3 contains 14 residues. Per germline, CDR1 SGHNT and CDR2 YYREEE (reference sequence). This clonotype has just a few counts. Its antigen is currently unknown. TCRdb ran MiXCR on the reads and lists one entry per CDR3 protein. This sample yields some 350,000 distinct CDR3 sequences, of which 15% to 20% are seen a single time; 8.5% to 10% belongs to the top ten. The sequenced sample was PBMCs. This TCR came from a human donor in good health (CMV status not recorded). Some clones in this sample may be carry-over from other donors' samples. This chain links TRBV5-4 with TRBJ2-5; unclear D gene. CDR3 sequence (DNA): TGTGCCAGCAGCCGGCCCAGCGCCGAAGAGACCCAGTACTTC. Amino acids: CASSRPSAEETQYF.